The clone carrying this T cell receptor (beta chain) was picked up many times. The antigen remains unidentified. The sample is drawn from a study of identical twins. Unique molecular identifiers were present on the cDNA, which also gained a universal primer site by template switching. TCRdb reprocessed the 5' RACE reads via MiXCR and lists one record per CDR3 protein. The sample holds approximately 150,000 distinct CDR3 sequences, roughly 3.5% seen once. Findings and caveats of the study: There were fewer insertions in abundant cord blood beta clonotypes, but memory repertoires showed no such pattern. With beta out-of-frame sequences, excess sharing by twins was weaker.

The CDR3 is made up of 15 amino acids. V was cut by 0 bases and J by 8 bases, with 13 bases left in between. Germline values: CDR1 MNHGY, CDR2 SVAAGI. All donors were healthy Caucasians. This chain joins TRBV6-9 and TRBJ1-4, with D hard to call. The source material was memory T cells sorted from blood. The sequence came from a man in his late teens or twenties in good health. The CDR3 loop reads CASSYSQRRGEKLFF. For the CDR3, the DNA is TGTGCCAGCAGTTATTCTCAACGGAGAGGAGAAAAACTGTTTTTT.